This T cell receptor beta chain was sequenced for a study of CD8 T cells in ankylosing spondylitis. This CDR3 comprises 14 residues. The germline V gene has CDR1 MNHEY and CDR2 SVGEGT. After removal of 10 bases from V and 3 bases from J, the junction contained 11 bases not matched to a gene. Ten or more counts support this clonotype. Its antigen remains unidentified. Findings and limits, study-wide: Eight highly homologous variants made up a TCR beta motif, and this motif appeared characteristic of ankylosing spondylitis blood.

TCRdb recomputed calls from the 5' RACE reads with MiXCR, one row per CDR3 protein. Among 200,000 or so distinct CDR3 sequences listed, around a sixth were seen once. Sequenced input: blood, either unsorted or a sorted T cell fraction (not recorded which). The source of this sequence is a male donor aged 10-35 years with ankylosing spondylitis or in good health (not recorded which). The chain has TRBV6-2 or TRBV6-3 and TRBJ2-7; 8 bases match TRBD2. The CDR3 sequence: CATRRAGGLYEQYF. As DNA, the CDR3 is TGTGCCACGAGGCGGGCGGGAGGCCTCTACGAGCAGTACTTC.